Detailed here is one T cell receptor (beta chain). Before being deemed recovered, Cohort 3 donors had two negative PCRs, clearance, or symptom resolution. The data derive from a study of blood T cell repertoires in COVID-19. Per the original data handling: Reference gene primer amplification gave estimated nucleated cell counts. Using immunoSEQ multiplex PCR, the repertoire was profiled, and TCRdb retains in-frame clones only, with some absent. V, J and clone size are taken as reported in that table, and D and trimming were inferred from the DNA itself. The table shows a few hundred thousand clones, with roughly nine tenths occurring only once. This CDR3 spans 17 amino acids. The germline gives CDR1 SGHVS, CDR2 FNYEAQ. V lost 6 bases to trimming and J lost 2 bases; unmatched junction nucleotides: 15.

Sequenced material: PBMCs or T cells enriched from blood (not recorded which). The clonotype comes from a woman in her twenties or thirties who had recovered from COVID-19. The chain employs TRBV7-6 and TRBJ1-2, with 7 bases identical to TRBD1. CDR3: CASSPRSAGQRNYGYTF. The CDR3 region has the DNA TGTGCCAGCAGTCCCCGCTCTGCGGGACAGAGAAACTATGGCTACACCTTC.